This T cell receptor (beta chain) was sequenced during a study of technical replicates of blood from four donors. This CDR3 has 15 amino acids. V was trimmed by 1 base and J by 5 bases, leaving 15 bases between them. The germline V gene has CDR1 SGHDT and CDR2 YYEEEE. Sequencing used immunoSEQ multiplex PCR; TCRdb keeps in-frame clones, though not all of them. The sample lists under 75,000 clones; about 86% were seen once. J is TRBJ1-1 and V is TRBV5-6; D remains unclear. This receptor was taken from a human donor in good health. Some clones in this sample may be carry-over from other donors' samples. Source material: PBMCs. CDR3 nucleotides: TGTGCCAGCAGCTTGTATCGAGGCGTTGGTACTGAAGCTTTCTTT. Protein product: CASSLYRGVGTEAFF.